The T cell receptor beta chain under discussion was sequenced for a study of blood T cell repertoires in COVID-19. The protocol was immunoSEQ multiplex PCR, while the TCRdb copy is restricted to in-frame clones and leaves out a portion. The sample shows 60,000 to 80,000 clones, 85% of them seen only once. The source material was peripheral blood. The origin of this receptor is a man in his fifties with acute or convalescent COVID-19.

The CDR3 loop reads CASKPTGGWETQYF. The CDR3 DNA is TGTGCCAGCAAACCGACAGGGGGCTGGGAGACCCAGTACTTC. The chain couples TRBV27 to TRBJ2-5; 10 positions agree with TRBD1. The CDR3 covers 14 residues. Losses at the gene ends were 7 bases for V and 5 bases for J; bases not matched to a gene: 7. CDR1 is MNHEY and CDR2 is SMNVEV in the germline V gene (reference sequence).